One sample yielded the 16 T cell receptor beta chains listed below, sequenced in a study of blood T cell repertoires in COVID-19. Sequenced by immunoSEQ multiplex PCR; TCRdb stores in-frame clones only, minus some. The data show around 220,000 clones, 70% to 85% seen once. Sequencing was done on a sample of peripheral blood. The receptors come from a middle-aged woman with active or convalescent COVID-19.

The chain carries TRBV30 and TRBJ1-1; D remains ambiguous. The CDR3 totals 10 residues. The ends were cut back, 8 bases at V and 4 bases at J, with 8 bases in the middle. Germline CDR1 GTSNPN, CDR2 SVGIG (reference sequence). The CDR3 sequence is CAIAGTEAFF. CDR3 sequence (DNA): TGTGCCATCGCCGGCACTGAAGCTTTCTTT.

The chain couples TRBV2 to TRBJ1-4; TRBD1 matches at 9 bases. The germline V gene encodes CDR1 SNHLY and CDR2 FYNNEI. CDR3 size: 14 residues. With 8 bases clipped from V and 7 bases from J, the junction kept 8 bases outside the gene matches. This CDR3 reads CASDGQGSGEKLFF. In DNA form, the CDR3 reads TGTGCCAGCGACGGACAGGGGTCAGGTGAAAAACTGTTTTTT.

This clone has a handful of counts. The chain uses TRBV18 and TRBJ1-1; 7 nucleotides agree with TRBD1. CDR3 size: 15 residues. V was clipped by 0 bases and J by 4 bases; unmatched bases: 5. The germline V gene encodes CDR1 KGHSH and CDR2 LQKENI. The CDR3 DNA follows: TGTGCCAGCTCACCACCGCGGGACAGTGGCACTGAAGCTTTCTTT. Its protein is CASSPPRDSGTEAFF.

The chain employs TRBV6-5 and TRBJ1-2; D not resolved. This CDR3 contains 14 residues. Germline V gene sequence: CDR1 MNHEY, CDR2 SVGAGI. Trimming pared 0 bases from V and 2 bases from J, leaving 7 bases between. The CDR3 here is CASSYSPGNYGYTF. CDR3 nucleotide sequence: TGTGCCAGCAGTTACTCACCCGGGAACTATGGCTACACCTTC.

The chain carries TRBV18 and TRBJ1-1, with 9 bases that match TRBD1. The V gene end was trimmed by 6 bases and the J gene end by 1 base; junction bases not matched to a gene: 6. Germline-derived CDR1 and CDR2 are KGHSH and LQKENI. The length of the CDR3 is 15 residues. CDR3 loop: CASSKRTGANTEAFF. Written as DNA, the CDR3 is TGTGCCAGCTCGAAAAGGACAGGGGCGAACACTGAAGCTTTCTTT. Supplemented by reference TRBV18 and TRBJ1-1, the full variable domain reads NAGVMQNPRHLVRRRGQEARLRCSPMKGHSHVYWYRQLPEEGLKFMVYLQKENIIDESGMPKERFSAEFPKEGPSILRIQQVVRGDSAAYFCASSKRTGANTEAFFGQGTRLTVV.

This chain connects TRBV12-3 or TRBV12-4 to TRBJ1-1, with a weak D call TRBD1 (6 bases). The CDR3 spans 13 residues. The V end was cut by 4 bases, the J end by 5 bases, with 11 bases between. The CDR3 sequence is CASSSGEGTEAFF. As DNA, the CDR3 is TGTGCCAGCAGTTCAGGGGAGGGGACTGAAGCTTTCTTT.

The rearrangement links TRBV7-6 to TRBJ1-3, with D maybe TRBD1 (5 bases). Trimming pared 2 bases from V and 2 bases from J, leaving 16 bases between. The CDR3 consists of 17 residues. Germline loops: CDR1 SGHVS, CDR2 FNYEAQ. CDR3 nucleotides: TGTGCCAGCAGCTTATTTAGGAGGGGCGAACCTGGAAACACCATATATTTT. Translation: CASSLFRRGEPGNTIYF.

The rearrangement joins TRBV6-5 to TRBJ1-1; D unclear. The V and J ends lost 8 bases and 4 bases respectively, with 14 bases between them. Germline lookup yields CDR1 MNHEY and CDR2 SVGAGI. The CDR3 totals 13 residues. CDR3 protein: CASLESGGTEAFF. The CDR3, as DNA: TGTGCCAGCTTGGAGTCCGGAGGCACTGAAGCTTTCTTT.

The chain links TRBV28 to TRBJ2-1, with 8 bases aligning to TRBD1. V gave up 6 bases and J gave up 3 bases; unmatched junction bases: 13. Germline CDR1 MDHEN, CDR2 SYDVKM. CDR3 length: 17 residues. DNA for the CDR3: TGTGCCAGCAGCAGAATTCCGACAGGGGCTAACTACAATGAGCAGTTCTTC. It yields the protein CASSRIPTGANYNEQFF.

This clone was counted ten times or more. The chain has TRBV19 and TRBJ1-4, with TRBD1 as a possible D gene (5 bases). CDR3 length: 14 amino acids. The germline V gene has CDR1 LNHDA and CDR2 SQIVND (reference sequence). V dropped 6 bases and J dropped 8 bases, with 16 bases sitting between them. CDR3 amino acids: CASRSPGLLEKLFF. In DNA form, the CDR3 reads TGTGCCAGTAGATCCCCGGGACTCCTGGAAAAACTGTTTTTT.

This rearrangement joins TRBV4-1 to TRBJ1-1; unclear D gene. V was trimmed by 4 bases and J by 3 bases, leaving 21 bases between them. The CDR3 extends over 17 amino acids. In germline, CDR1 is MGHRA, CDR2 YSYEKL. The chain's CDR3 is CASSREILGRRDTEAFF. CDR3 DNA: TGCGCCAGCAGCCGAGAAATATTGGGCCGGCGGGACACTGAAGCTTTCTTT.

CDR3 coding DNA: TGTGCCAGCAGCTTTGGATTCCCGGGACAGGGGAATGAAAAACTGTTTTTT. It is translated as CASSFGFPGQGNEKLFF. V gene TRBV3-1 (or the pseudogene TRBV3-2) combines with J gene TRBJ1-4; TRBD1 matches at 10 bases. The CDR3 consists of 17 residues. V trimming: 5 bases; J trimming: 5 bases; junction bases outside the gene matches: 11. The germline gives CDR1 LGHDT, CDR2 YNNKEL (reference sequence).

This chain joins TRBV27 and TRBJ2-5; 9 nucleotides agree with TRBD1. The germline gives CDR1 MNHEY, CDR2 SMNVEV (reference sequence). With 5 bases clipped from V and 1 base from J, the junction kept 8 bases outside the gene matches. The CDR3 covers 16 residues. The chain's CDR3 is CASSNRGTGIQETQYF. CDR3 nucleotide sequence: TGTGCCAGCAGTAACAGAGGGACAGGGATCCAAGAGACCCAGTACTTC.

The chain uses TRBV19 and TRBJ1-3; D may be TRBD1 (5 bases). V lost 4 bases to trimming and J lost 3 bases, with 10 bases between them. This CDR3 has 14 amino acids. Germline CDR1 is LNHDA and CDR2 is SQIVND (reference sequence). CDR3 coding DNA: TGTGCCAGTAGTACCCGGGACTTTGGAAACACCATATATTTT. Its protein is CASSTRDFGNTIYF. Variable domain in full (rest from reference TRBV19 and TRBJ1-3): DGGITQSPKYLFRKEGQNVTLSCEQNLNHDAMYWYRQDPGQGLRLIYYSQIVNDFQKGDIAEGYSVSREKKESFPLTVTSAQKNPTAFYLCASSTRDFGNTIYFGEGSWLTVV.

Written as DNA, the CDR3 is TGTGCCAGCAGCGAAGGACAGGCTAATGAAAAACTGTTTTTT. The encoded protein is CASSEGQANEKLFF. The rearrangement joins TRBV9 to TRBJ1-4, with TRBD1 matching 7 bases. V lost 3 bases to trimming and J lost 3 bases; unmatched junction nucleotides: 2. The CDR3 is 14 amino acids. Germline loops: CDR1 SGDLS, CDR2 YYNGEE.

This clone was detected once. This chain joins TRBV5-4 and TRBJ2-2, with 8 bases fitting TRBD2. The V and J ends lost 2 bases and 2 bases, in that order; junction bases with no gene match: 5. The CDR3 extends over 16 amino acids. CDR1 is SGHNT, CDR2 YYREEE, per germline (reference sequence). CDR3 protein: CASSLGLALNTGELFF. The CDR3 region has the DNA TGTGCCAGCAGCTTAGGACTAGCCCTAAACACCGGGGAGCTGTTTTTT.